Listed here are 16 T cell receptor beta chains from one sample, sequenced in a study of regulatory T cells in long-lasting Graves disease. The time point here: newly diagnosed GD, antithyroid drugs for less than 3 months. The authors made the TCR library using RNA they extracted from PBMCs. Libraries of TCR beta came from iRepertoire HTBI primers plus Arm-PCR of CDR3 regions. TCRdb re-called the multiplex PCR reads through MiXCR, storing one row per CDR3 protein. The sample records around 500,000 distinct CDR3 sequences, 15% to 20% being singletons. This sample was shared with a second study, whose subject was T cells in Graves' hyperthyroidism and ophthalmopathy.

The sample in question was peripheral blood mononuclear cells (PBMCs), obtained at new diagnosis, from a patient treated with antithyroid drugs. The receptors come from a middle-aged woman with Graves disease.

The CDR3 coding sequence is TGTGCCAGTAGTCCCACCGGGACAGTTAATGAAAAACTGTTTTTT. It encodes CASSPTGTVNEKLFF. This chain joins TRBV19 and TRBJ1-4; 7 bases agree with TRBD1. V was pared by 5 bases and J by 4 bases, with 7 bases of the junction left unmatched. Looked up from germline, CDR1 is LNHDA and CDR2 is SQIVND (reference sequence). This CDR3 has 15 amino acids.

The J gene is TRBJ2-3, the V gene TRBV10-3; D is undetermined. The CDR3 has 16 amino acids. Between the trimmed V and J ends, which lost 8 bases and 1 base, there was a span of 19 bases. CDR1 and CDR2 from the germline V gene are ENHRY and SYGVKD. CDR3 protein: CAIGSKEQKGTDTQYF. As DNA, the CDR3 is TGTGCCATCGGGTCCAAGGAGCAGAAGGGCACAGATACGCAGTATTTT.

This clonotype occurred many times. The chain links TRBV7-9 to TRBJ2-5; 10 bases are shared with TRBD1. CDR1 and CDR2 (germline): SEHNR, FQNEAQ (reference sequence). J lost 5 bases, V lost 5 bases, and 5 bases had no gene match. The CDR3 has 14 amino acids. Written as DNA, the CDR3 is TGTGCCAGCAGCCCCGGGACAGGGGATGAGACCCAGTACTTC. This gives the protein CASSPGTGDETQYF.

This clonotype was seen only a few times. The chain couples TRBV5-5 to TRBJ1-5; D is possibly TRBD1 (5 bases). The CDR3 has 18 residues. In germline, CDR1 is SGHKS, CDR2 YYEKEE (reference sequence). Trimming shortened V by 2 bases and J by 0 bases, and 18 bases separated the two germline ends. CDR3 in DNA: TGTGCCAGCAGCTTCGGACAATCGGCGGGTTATAGCAATCAGCCCCAGCATTTT. This gives the protein CASSFGQSAGYSNQPQHF.

At least ten counts were recorded for this clonotype. J is TRBJ1-5 and V is TRBV2; tentatively, D is TRBD1 (6 bases). The CDR3 contains 14 residues. Between the trimmed V and J ends, which lost 6 bases and 4 bases, there was a span of 13 bases. Germline CDR1 reads SNHLY; CDR2 reads FYNNEI. CDR3: CASSPGGRNQPQHF. CDR3 DNA: TGTGCCAGCAGCCCCGGGGGGCGAAATCAGCCCCAGCATTTT.

Only a few counts were recorded for this clonotype. V usage is TRBV10-2 and J usage is TRBJ2-7; D not resolved. V lost 0 bases to trimming and J lost 2 bases, with 8 bases between them. Germline CDR1 is WSHSY and CDR2 is SAAADI. This CDR3 contains 14 residues. The CDR3 coding sequence is TGCGCCAGCAGTGAGTCGTGGCCCCCCTACGAGCAGTACTTC. This gives the protein CASSESWPPYEQYF.

This clonotype was seen only a few times. The chain has TRBV12-5 and TRBJ2-7; D is ambiguous. The CDR3 contains 12 residues. CDR1 LGHNT and CDR2 FRNRAP come from the germline V gene. Trimming took 1 base from V and 7 from J, leaving 8 bases between them. This chain's CDR3 is CASGLDLGEQYF. The CDR3 DNA follows: TGTGCTAGTGGTTTGGACCTCGGGGAGCAGTACTTC.

This clonotype was seen a handful of times. The J gene is TRBJ1-2, the V gene TRBV14; TRBD1 is a possible D gene (5 bases). V gave up 2 bases and J gave up 3 bases, with 16 bases separating them. The CDR3 has 16 amino acids. The germline V gene has CDR1 SGHDN and CDR2 FVKESK. The CDR3 bases are TGTGCCAGCAGCCAACGAACCGGGGCAGATTACTATGGCTACACCTTC. Translated, it gives CASSQRTGADYYGYTF.

This clonotype was seen repeatedly, ten times or more. The chain carries TRBV12-3 or TRBV12-4 and TRBJ1-1; maybe TRBD1 (6 bases). The CDR3 covers 14 residues. With 4 bases removed from V and 4 bases from J, the gap between germline ends came to 13 bases. The CDR3 coding sequence is TGTGCCAGCAGTTACAGGGTAGGAGTCACTGAAGCTTTCTTT. Translation gives CASSYRVGVTEAFF.

This clonotype was detected ten times or more. The V and J genes are TRBV6-1 and TRBJ1-2, with D tentatively TRBD1 (5 bases). There are 13 residues in the CDR3. The V gene lost 6 bases and the J gene lost 8 bases, with 16 bases spanning the gap. Germline assignment: CDR1 MNHNS and CDR2 SASEGT. The CDR3 sequence is CASSDYRTGGYTF. In DNA form, the CDR3 reads TGTGCCAGCAGCGACTACAGGACGGGCGGCTACACCTTC.

In regard to this clonotype: A much larger clone differs from this one at a single base, so this may be a read error. No conserved phenylalanine or tryptophan ends this CDR3, so it is likely a read error. This sequence joins TRBV12-5 and TRBJ2-1, with TRBD1 as a possible D gene (5 bases). V gave up 7 bases and J gave up 2 bases, with 12 bases separating them. The CDR3 has 14 residues. Germline V CDR1 and CDR2: LGHNT, FRNRAP. The CDR3 here is CASVYRTPYNEQFL. CDR3 sequence (DNA): TGTGCTAGTGTCTACAGGACCCCCTACAATGAGCAGTTCCTC.

The CDR3 sequence is CASSRTSGGAQEQYF. The CDR3 DNA reads as TGTGCCAGCAGCCGCACTAGCGGGGGGGCTCAAGAGCAGTACTTC. The rearrangement links TRBV5-4 to TRBJ2-7, with 13 bases identical to TRBD2. CDR1 and CDR2 (germline): SGHNT, YYREEE (reference sequence). V lost 4 bases, J lost 7 bases, and 8 bases stayed unmatched. CDR3 length: 15 amino acids.

The genes are TRBV7-6 and TRBJ2-2; 7 bases align to TRBD1. The ends lost 4 bases at V and 7 bases at J; junction bases unmatched: 9. The CDR3 totals 15 residues. The germline V gene has CDR1 SGHVS and CDR2 FNYEAQ. CDR3 amino acids: CASSSRQGSDGELFF. The DNA of the CDR3 is TGTGCCAGCAGCTCACGACAGGGAAGCGACGGGGAGCTGTTTTTT.

Turning to this clonotype: One end of the junction is discordant with germline, which a read error may explain. The gene calls are TRBV3-1 and TRBJ1-5, with D perhaps matching TRBD1 (5 bases). This CDR3 is built from 17 residues. Germline V gene lookup returns CDR1 LGHDT and CDR2 YNNKEL (reference sequence). The CDR3 loop is CANSQDTWGTSNQPQHF. CDR3 coding DNA: TGTGCCAACAGCCAAGACACCTGGGGGACGAGCAATCAGCCCCAGCATTTT.

This chain connects TRBV3-1 to TRBJ1-6; 7 bases align to TRBD1. Germline V gene sequence: CDR1 LGHDT, CDR2 YNNKEL (reference sequence). CDR3 length: 14 residues. V was pared by 5 bases and J by 9 bases, with 7 bases of the junction left unmatched. The CDR3 loop is CASSTYRGGSPLHF. CDR3 nucleotide sequence: TGTGCCAGCAGCACTTACAGGGGTGGTTCACCCCTCCACTTT.

This clonotype came up many times. V gene TRBV28 combines with J gene TRBJ2-5, with D perhaps matching TRBD1 (6 bases). Trimming pared 8 bases from V and 5 bases from J, leaving 21 bases between. The CDR3 is made up of 15 amino acids. From germline, CDR1 is MDHEN and CDR2 SYDVKM. The CDR3 spells CASASAPGAEETQYF. CDR3 DNA: TGTGCCAGCGCCTCGGCCCCAGGGGCGGAGGAGACCCAGTACTTC.